The source of this T cell receptor (beta chain) is a study of blood T cell repertoires in COVID-19. As for the study in general: The United States, Italy and Spain were the sources of the acute and convalescent COVID-19 samples. PBMCs, B-cell-depleted T cells, or T cells provided the cDNA or gDNA that made up the material.

V shed 2 bases and J shed 4 bases, with 10 bases lying between them. Germline CDR1 reads MNHEY; CDR2 reads SVGAGI. The CDR3 has 14 residues. Sequencing used immunoSEQ multiplex PCR; TCRdb keeps in-frame clones, though not all of them. This table holds about 190,000 clones, about 85% found once. What was sequenced was peripheral blood. The rearrangement uses TRBV6-5 and TRBJ2-3, with D perhaps TRBD2 (6 bases). This TCR came from a man aged 25-45 years with acute or convalescent COVID-19. The CDR3 spells CASSYRGGADTQYF. DNA for the CDR3: TGTGCCAGCAGTTACAGGGGAGGTGCAGATACGCAGTATTTT.